Listed below are T cell receptor beta chains from one sample, sequenced in a study of blood T cells in healthy people across ages. TCRdb re-derived calls from the 5' RACE reads in MiXCR, one entry per CDR3 protein. This table holds hundreds of thousands of distinct CDR3 sequences, over 45% found once. The sequencing input was blood. Receptors originate from a man aged 25-45 years in good health. The CDR3 runs from the conserved cysteine through the conserved F or W. Each record gives: V gene, J gene, D gene, CDR3 length, clone size, CDR3 DNA, CDR3 protein. D genes are given only for firm matches. Clone sizes are given selectively: once, few, many, or a class where the clone is expanded.

v_gene: TRBV4-1
j_gene: TRBJ1-2
d_gene: TRBD1
len: 14
abundance: .
CDR3nt: TGCGCCAGCAGCCAAGAAGGTCAGGACAGGGACTACACCTTC
CDR3aa: CASSQEGQDRDYTF

v_gene: TRBV7-8
j_gene: TRBJ2-1
d_gene: .
len: 15
abundance: few
CDR3nt: TGTGCCAGCAGCTTTTATGAGGGGGGCTACAATGAGCAGTTCTTC
CDR3aa: CASSFYEGGYNEQFF

v_gene: TRBV29-1
j_gene: TRBJ2-1
d_gene: .
len: 10
abundance: .
CDR3nt: TGCAGCGTTCTTTACAATGAGCAGTTCTTC
CDR3aa: CSVLYNEQFF

v_gene: TRBV7-9
j_gene: TRBJ1-1
d_gene: .
len: 15
abundance: many
CDR3nt: TGTGCCAGCAGCTTATCGGATAGCCTGTACACTGAAGCTTTCTTT
CDR3aa: CASSLSDSLYTEAFF

v_gene: TRBV6-1
j_gene: TRBJ2-1
d_gene: .
len: 13
abundance: .
CDR3nt: TGTGCCAGCAGTGTTGAAATCAACAATGAGCAGTTCTTC
CDR3aa: CASSVEINNEQFF

v_gene: TRBV10-3
j_gene: TRBJ2-5
d_gene: .
len: 15
abundance: once
CDR3nt: TGTGCCATCAGTTCAGGGGCGGACAACGGAGAGACCCAGTACTTC
CDR3aa: CAISSGADNGETQYF

v_gene: TRBV28
j_gene: TRBJ2-7
d_gene: .
len: 15
abundance: .
CDR3nt: TGTGCCAGCAGTCGGAGGAGTAGCTCCTACAATGAGCAGTACTTC
CDR3aa: CASSRRSSSYNEQYF

v_gene: TRBV11-2
j_gene: TRBJ1-2
d_gene: .
len: 15
abundance: .
CDR3nt: TGTGCCAGCAGCTTAGGGGTTGGCAGCAGCTATGGCTACACCTTC
CDR3aa: CASSLGVGSSYGYTF

v_gene: TRBV6-1
j_gene: TRBJ2-1
d_gene: .
len: 13
abundance: few
CDR3nt: TGTGCCAGCAGTGAAGCTATCCCCCCTGAGCAGTTCTTC
CDR3aa: CASSEAIPPEQFF

v_gene: TRBV7-9
j_gene: TRBJ2-1
d_gene: TRBD1
len: 15
abundance: .
CDR3nt: TGTGCCAGCAGCGTGGGGACAGGGGGCTGGGATGAGCAGTTCTTC
CDR3aa: CASSVGTGGWDEQFF

v_gene: TRBV29-1
j_gene: TRBJ1-2
d_gene: .
len: 14
abundance: once
CDR3nt: TGCAGCGTTGTGCCCGAAGTCGAAAACTATGGCTACACCTTC
CDR3aa: CSVVPEVENYGYTF